This T cell receptor (beta chain) stems from a study of follicular helper T cells after annual influenza vaccination (dated by TCRdb to the late 2010s). About the full investigation: After each seasonal influenza vaccination, blood was collected on days 0, 7 and 28. To study recall of cTfh clones, some subjects were followed across successive annual vaccinations spanning the 2013-2014, 2014-2015 and 2015-2016 seasons. One week after vaccination, a second recruited cohort of more than nine subjects (Table S1) displayed a similar ICOS+CD38+ cTfh response. Multi-year samples were available for six subjects, with four spanning two vaccination seasons and two spanning three seasons. The 2015 samples were processed right after collection, while the 2013-2014 samples were cryopreserved.

Library prep was done by the immunoSEQ multiplex PCR assay. Adaptive Biotechnologies handled the TCRB amplification, library preparation, sequencing and preliminary bioinformatics at Survey level resolution. As for the authors' bioinformatics: Clonality was calculated in R as 1 minus normalized Shannon entropy, and the Gini index was computed with the R package ineq. Overlap score was the summed counts of shared sequences divided by total counts of all sequences in both compared samples. The significance of shared clonotypes was tested with Fisher's exact test, assuming a theoretical repertoire of 10^7 TCRB sequences. TCRdb provides this immuneACCESS table in a form limited to in-frame rearrangements. Some clones are lacking; in checked studies, under half of them reflect an unresolved V gene, and why the rest are absent is not known. V and J calls and clone size follow that table, whereas D and trimming were derived from the DNA. For this sample the table gives roughly 14,000 clones, of which around 78% were detected only once. Roughly 0.45% of the sample goes to the ten largest clones.

On the study overall, not on this receptor specifically: ICOS+CD38+ cTfh clonality correlated with the frequency of that population, and its change correlated with the change in circulating plasmablast frequency. Rare clonotypes could not be sampled because productive TCRB sequences were recovered from only roughly 9.5-20% of the analyzed cells. Day 7 ICOS+CD38+ clones were most often found later in ICOS-CD38- cTfh, suggesting that subset may serve as a memory reservoir. Successive annual vaccinations recalled a recurring oligoclonal ICOS+CD38+ cTfh response that included tetramer and AIM influenza-specific clonotypes. When influenza clone enrichment was assessed, the possibility that the much larger non-cTfh compartments were undersampled could not be excluded.

Between the V and J ends, shortened by 1 base and 4 bases respectively, the junction contains 13 bases. The cysteine opens and the phenylalanine closes a CDR3 of 15 amino acids. The retained sequence is limited to the CDR3, 45 bases, with the frame set at the first base. CDR1 and CDR2, looked up from the germline V gene (reference sequence), are LNHDA and SQIVND. In the paper's terms, the time point label means: 2014-2015 season, pre-vaccination. Adults received seasonal inactivated influenza vaccine (Fluvarix), and TCRB sequencing tracked sorted blood CD4 subsets before and after vaccination. To be eligible, subjects had to live in the community and must not have received influenza vaccine in the previous 6 months. Exclusions included influenza vaccine contraindications, substance abuse, HIV/AIDS, active malignancy, immunomodulatory medication and active illness such as respiratory infection. At each time point, roughly 35 to 110 mL of blood was collected. Either Ficoll-Paque PLUS or SepMate separation was used to isolate PBMC. As a non-Tfh subset for comparison, CXCR5- memory CD4 T cells were sorted. Before DNA extraction, cell subsets were sorted from PBMC on a BD FACS Aria.

About this clone itself: The antigen it recognizes is unknown. The record has no base qualities; no much larger clone is one base away.

This specimen consisted of CXCR5- memory CD4+ T cells sorted from blood, obtained on the day of influenza vaccination. The sample's cell subset or site label is to be understood as: CXCR5- memory CD4 T cells. This clonotype originated in an adult who received the influenza vaccine. The chain links TRBV19 with TRBJ2-5; confidence is insufficient to name the D gene. The DNA reads as follows: TGTGCCAGTAGTATAGGAGTAGCCGGAGTAGAGACCCAGTACTTC. Translated, this gives CASSIGVAGVETQYF.